This TCR beta chain was profiled in a study of T cells in Graves' hyperthyroidism and ophthalmopathy. Study context: The blood sample was taken at first diagnosis, before treatment began.

Amplified TCR beta CDR3 regions derived from RNA transcripts. HTBI primers were the set used in a first-round RT-PCR of the TCR CDR3. TCRdb reprocessed the multiplex PCR reads with MiXCR, giving one entry per CDR3 protein. The sample comprises 300,000 to 450,000 distinct CDR3 sequences, 15% to 20% of which are singletons, and 15% to 19% rests with the top ten. Disease duration was under 3 months in the ophthalmopathy patients, who also had a Clinical Activity Score of at least 3 and a NOSPECS grade of at least 4. The diagnoses drew upon clinical symptoms, serum thyroxine and TRAb, thyroid ultrasound and orbital computed tomography. PBMCs were derived from about 9.1 ml fresh peripheral blood. CDR3 size: 13 residues. Trimming left V 1 base short and J 7 bases short, with 14 bases between. The germline V gene has CDR1 GTSNPN and CDR2 SVGIG (reference sequence).

The sequenced sample was blood. The receptor was derived from a woman in her 40s with Graves' ophthalmopathy. The V and J genes are TRBV30 and TRBJ2-7; weak D call: TRBD2 (6 bases). The CDR3 nucleotides are TGTGCCTGGAGTGCGGGAGTTTCGGGGGAGCAGTACTTC. Amino acid sequence: CAWSAGVSGEQYF.